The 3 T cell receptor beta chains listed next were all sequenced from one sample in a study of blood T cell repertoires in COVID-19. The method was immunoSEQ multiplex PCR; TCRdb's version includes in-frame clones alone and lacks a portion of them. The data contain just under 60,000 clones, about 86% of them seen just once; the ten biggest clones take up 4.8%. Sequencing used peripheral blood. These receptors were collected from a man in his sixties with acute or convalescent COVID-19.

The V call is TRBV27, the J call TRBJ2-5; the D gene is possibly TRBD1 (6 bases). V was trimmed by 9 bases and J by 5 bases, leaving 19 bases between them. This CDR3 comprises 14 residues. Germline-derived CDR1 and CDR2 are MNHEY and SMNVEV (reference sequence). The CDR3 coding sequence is TGTGCCAGTTGGGGTGGGGGCTTGATGGAGACCCAGTACTTC. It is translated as CASWGGGLMETQYF.

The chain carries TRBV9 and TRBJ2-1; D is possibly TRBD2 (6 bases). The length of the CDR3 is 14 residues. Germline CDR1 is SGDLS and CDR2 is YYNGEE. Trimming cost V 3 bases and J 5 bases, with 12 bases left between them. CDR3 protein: CASSGVGSNNEQFF. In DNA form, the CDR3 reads TGTGCCAGCAGCGGGGTCGGGAGCAACAATGAGCAGTTCTTC. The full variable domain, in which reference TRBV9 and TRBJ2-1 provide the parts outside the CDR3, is DSGVTQTPKHLITATGQRVTLRCSPRSGDLSVYWYQQSLDQGLQFLIQYYNGEERAKGNILERFSAQQFPDLHSELNLSSLELGDSALYFCASSGVGSNNEQFFGPGTRLTVL.

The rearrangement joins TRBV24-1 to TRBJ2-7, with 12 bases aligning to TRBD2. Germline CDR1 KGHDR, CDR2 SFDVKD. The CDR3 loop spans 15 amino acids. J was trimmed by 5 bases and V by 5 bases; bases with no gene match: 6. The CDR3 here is CATSAPGLAGNEQYF. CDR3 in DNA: TGTGCCACCAGTGCCCCCGGACTAGCGGGAAACGAGCAGTACTTC.